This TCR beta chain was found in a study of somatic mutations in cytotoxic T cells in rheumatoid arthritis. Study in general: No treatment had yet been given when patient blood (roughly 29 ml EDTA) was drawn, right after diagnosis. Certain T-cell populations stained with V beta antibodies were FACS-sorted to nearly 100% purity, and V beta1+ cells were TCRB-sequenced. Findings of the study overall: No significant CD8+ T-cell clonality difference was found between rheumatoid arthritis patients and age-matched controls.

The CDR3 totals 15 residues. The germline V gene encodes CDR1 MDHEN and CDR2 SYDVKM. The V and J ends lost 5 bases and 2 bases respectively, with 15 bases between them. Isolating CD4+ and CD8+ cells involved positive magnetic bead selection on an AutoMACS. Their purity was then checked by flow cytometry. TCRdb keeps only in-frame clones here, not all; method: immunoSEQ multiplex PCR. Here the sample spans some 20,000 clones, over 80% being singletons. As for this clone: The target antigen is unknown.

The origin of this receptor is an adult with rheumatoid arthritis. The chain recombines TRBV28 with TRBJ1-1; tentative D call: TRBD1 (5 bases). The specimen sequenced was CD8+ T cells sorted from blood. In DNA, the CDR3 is TGTGCCAGCAGTCCCCCCCCAGGGATAAACACTGAAGCTTTCTTT. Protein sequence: CASSPPPGINTEAFF. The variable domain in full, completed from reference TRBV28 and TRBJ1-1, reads DVKVTQSSRYLVKRTGEKVFLECVQDMDHENMFWYRQDPGLGLRLIYFSYDVKMKEKGDIPEGYSVSREKKERFSLILESASTNQTSMYLCASSPPPGINTEAFFGQGTRLTVV.